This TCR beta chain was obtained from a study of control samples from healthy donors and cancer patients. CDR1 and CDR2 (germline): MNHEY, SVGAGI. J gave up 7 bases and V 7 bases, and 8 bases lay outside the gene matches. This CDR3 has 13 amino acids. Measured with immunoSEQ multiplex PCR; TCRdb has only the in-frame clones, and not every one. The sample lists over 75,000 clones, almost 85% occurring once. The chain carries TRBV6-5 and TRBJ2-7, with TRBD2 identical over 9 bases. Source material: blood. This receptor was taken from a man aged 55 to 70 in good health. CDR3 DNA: TGTGCCAGCACTCAACGAGCGGGAGGAGAGCAGTACTTC. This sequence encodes CASTQRAGGEQYF.